A single count supports the clone carrying this T cell receptor beta chain. Its antigen remains unknown. These data belong to a study of cytomegalovirus exposure and HLA in healthy donors. Study conclusions and caveats: A later analysis, which compared TCR beta chains of equal frequency, found the HLA-associated ones more clonally expanded. V segments that were indistinguishable, TRBV6-2 and TRBV6-3 among them, were omitted from analysis.

This CDR3 has 14 amino acids. The J segment lost 5 bases and the V segment lost 7 bases, leaving 7 bases of the junction unmatched. Germline-derived CDR1 and CDR2 are SGHVS and FQNEAQ. The PCR had 60 Vbeta and 13 Jbeta primers. Profiled with immunoSEQ multiplex PCR; TCRdb holds only in-frame clones, not every one. The sample has some 150,000 clones, over 60% seen once; the top ten hold over 6.5%. This receptor was identified in a man aged 40-50 years in good health and CMV-seropositive. Sequencing was carried out using PBMCs. The rearrangement joins TRBV7-8 to TRBJ2-1; 8 positions match TRBD1. The DNA of the CDR3 is TGTGCCAGCACCGGCGGACAGGGCCACAATGAGCAGTTCTTC. Amino acid sequence: CASTGGQGHNEQFF.